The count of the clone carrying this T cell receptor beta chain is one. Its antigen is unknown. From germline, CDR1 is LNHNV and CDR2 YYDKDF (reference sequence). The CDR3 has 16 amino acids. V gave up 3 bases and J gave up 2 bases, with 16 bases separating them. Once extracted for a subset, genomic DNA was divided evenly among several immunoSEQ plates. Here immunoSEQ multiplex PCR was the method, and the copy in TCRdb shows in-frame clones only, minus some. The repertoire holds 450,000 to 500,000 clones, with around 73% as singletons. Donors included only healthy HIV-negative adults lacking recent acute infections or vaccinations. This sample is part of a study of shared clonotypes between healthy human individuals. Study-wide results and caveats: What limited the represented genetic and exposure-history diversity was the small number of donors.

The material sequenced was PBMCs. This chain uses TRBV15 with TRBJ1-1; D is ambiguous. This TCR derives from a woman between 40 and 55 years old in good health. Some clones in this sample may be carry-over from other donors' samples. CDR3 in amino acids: CATSRSGRPGNTEAFF. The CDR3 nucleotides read TGTGCCACCAGCAGGTCGGGCAGGCCGGGTAACACTGAAGCTTTCTTT.